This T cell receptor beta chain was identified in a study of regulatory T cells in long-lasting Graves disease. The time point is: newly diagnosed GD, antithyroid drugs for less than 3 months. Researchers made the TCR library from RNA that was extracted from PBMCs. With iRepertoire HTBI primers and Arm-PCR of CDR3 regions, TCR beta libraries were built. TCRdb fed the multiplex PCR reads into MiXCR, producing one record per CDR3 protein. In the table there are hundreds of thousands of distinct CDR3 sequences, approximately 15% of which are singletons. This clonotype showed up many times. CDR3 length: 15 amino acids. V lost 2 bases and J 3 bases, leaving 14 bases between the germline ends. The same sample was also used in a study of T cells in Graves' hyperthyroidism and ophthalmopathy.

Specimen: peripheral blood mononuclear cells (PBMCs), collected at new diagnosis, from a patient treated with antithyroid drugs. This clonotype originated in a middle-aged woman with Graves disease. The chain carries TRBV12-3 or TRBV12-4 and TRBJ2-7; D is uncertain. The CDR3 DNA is TGTGCCAGCAGTTTATTCTCCCTTGTAGGCTACGAGCAGTACTTC. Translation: CASSLFSLVGYEQYF.